This TCR beta chain is drawn from a study of radiotherapy plus CTLA-4 blockade in lung cancer. About the research overall: For 18% of patients, objective responses occurred, and approximately 31% had disease control.

Turning to this clone: The antigen is undetermined.

General study results and limits: Best predicting response, reportedly, were early blood T cell clone dynamics, with interferon-beta. Following radiotherapy plus ipilimumab, tumor-derived TCR clones expanded in the blood.

The protocol was immunoSEQ multiplex PCR, while the TCRdb copy is restricted to in-frame clones and leaves out a portion. The sample shows 40,000 to 50,000 clones, 82% of them seen only once. The trim removed 3 bases at V and 6 bases at J, leaving 7 bases unmatched. Germline lookup yields CDR1 MNHEY and CDR2 SMNVEV (reference sequence). The CDR3 contains 16 residues. People whose metastatic non-small-cell lung cancer was chemo-refractory got focal radiation along with CTLA-4 blockade by ipilimumab. The V gene is TRBV27, the J gene TRBJ2-1, with 11 bases lining up with TRBD2. The sample here was peripheral blood, taken from a patient treated with radiotherapy plus ipilimumab. The TCR comes from a human donor with non-small cell lung cancer who had stable disease on radiotherapy plus ipilimumab. CDR3 sequence reads: CASSFHGTSGSNEQFF. DNA for the CDR3: TGTGCCAGCAGTTTCCATGGGACTAGCGGCTCCAATGAGCAGTTCTTC.